One sample yielded the 8 T cell receptor beta chains listed below, sequenced in a study of T cell changes during pregnancy in multiple sclerosis. Sequencing used immunoSEQ multiplex PCR; TCRdb keeps in-frame clones, though not all of them. The sample has 70,000 to 95,000 clones, about 94% seen once. The source was peripheral blood, collected in the third trimester of pregnancy. These TCRs come from a female donor with multiple sclerosis, enrolled in a pregnancy study.

This clone was seen only a few times. V and J are TRBV6-1 and TRBJ2-1; TRBD2 matches at 8 bases. This CDR3 contains 16 residues. Germline assignment: CDR1 MNHNS and CDR2 SASEGT. V lost 4 bases, J lost 8 bases, and 13 bases stayed unmatched. CDR3 loop: CASSGGLAPLVDEQFF. The DNA of the CDR3 is TGTGCCAGCAGTGGAGGACTAGCCCCTCTGGTGGATGAGCAGTTCTTC.

This clone was seen a few times. The V call is TRBV5-1, the J call TRBJ2-2; no definite D call. V was cut by 3 bases and J by 6 bases, with 6 bases left in between. The germline gives CDR1 SGHRS, CDR2 YFSETQ. CDR3 length: 12 amino acids. The DNA of the CDR3 is TGCGCCAGCAGCTCGGGTTCCGGGGAGCTGTTTTTT. Translating gives CASSSGSGELFF.

This chain joins TRBV5-1 and TRBJ2-1, with D perhaps TRBD2 (5 bases). V lost 1 base and J 0 bases, leaving 20 bases between the germline ends. CDR3 length equals 19 residues. The germline V gene encodes CDR1 SGHRS and CDR2 YFSETQ. The CDR3 spells CASSLSSGFGKSSYNEQFF. The CDR3 DNA sequence: TGCGCCAGCAGCTTGTCTTCTGGGTTCGGGAAGAGCTCCTACAATGAGCAGTTCTTC.

This clone came up once. This chain uses TRBV27 with TRBJ2-7, with 9 bases aligning to TRBD2. Looked up from germline, CDR1 is MNHEY and CDR2 is SMNVEV (reference sequence). The CDR3 loop spans 18 amino acids. The trim removed 0 bases at V and 7 bases at J, leaving 16 bases unmatched. DNA for the CDR3: TGTGCCAGCAGTTTATCGACCCCTCTGGCGCGGGAGGGCCGAGAGCAGTACTTC. This encodes CASSLSTPLAREGREQYF.

The genes are TRBV29-1 and TRBJ2-7; D remains ambiguous. Trimming shortened V by 1 base and J by 1 base, and 5 bases separated the two germline ends. The length of the CDR3 is 12 residues. Germline CDR1 SQVTM, CDR2 ANQGSEA. CDR3 nucleotides: TGCAGCGTTGAAGGGCCATCCTACGAGCAGTACTTC. Encoded protein: CSVEGPSYEQYF.

The chain employs TRBV18 and TRBJ1-2; a possible D gene is TRBD1 (5 bases). Trimming shortened V by 4 bases and J by 2 bases, and 11 bases separated the two germline ends. From germline, CDR1 is KGHSH and CDR2 LQKENI. This CDR3 comprises 14 residues. CDR3: CASSRIGVNYGYTF. The CDR3 DNA sequence: TGTGCCAGCTCACGGATAGGGGTGAACTATGGCTACACCTTC.

This chain uses TRBV6-6 with TRBJ2-5; D unresolved. CDR3 length: 14 amino acids. Trimming cost V 4 bases and J 0 bases, with 9 bases left between them. The V gene's germline CDR1 is MNHNY and CDR2 SVGAGI (reference sequence). The CDR3 loop reads CASSLALDQETQYF. DNA for the CDR3: TGTGCCAGCAGTTTAGCTCTGGACCAAGAGACCCAGTACTTC.

The chain combines TRBV4-3 with TRBJ1-4; D may be TRBD1 (5 bases). This CDR3 is built from 15 residues. Germline CDR1 LGHNA, CDR2 YSLEER. Trimming cost V 3 bases and J 5 bases, with 13 bases left between them. The chain's CDR3 is CASSQGTGLNEKLFF. Here the CDR3 DNA reads TGCGCCAGCAGCCAGGGAACAGGTTTAAATGAAAAACTGTTTTTT.